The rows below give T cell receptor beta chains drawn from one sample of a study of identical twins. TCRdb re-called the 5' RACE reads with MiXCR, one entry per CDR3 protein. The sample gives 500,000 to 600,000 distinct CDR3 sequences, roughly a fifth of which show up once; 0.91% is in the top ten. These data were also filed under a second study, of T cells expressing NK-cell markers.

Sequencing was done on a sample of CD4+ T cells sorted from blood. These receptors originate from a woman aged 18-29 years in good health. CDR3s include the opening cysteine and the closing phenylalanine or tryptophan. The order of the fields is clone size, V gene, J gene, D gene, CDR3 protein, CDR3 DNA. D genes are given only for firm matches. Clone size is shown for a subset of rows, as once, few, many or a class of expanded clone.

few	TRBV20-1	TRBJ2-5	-	CSARGRGQETQYF	TGCAGTGCTAGGGGCAGGGGCCAAGAGACCCAGTACTTC
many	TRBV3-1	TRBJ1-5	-	CASSLGTGGQPQHF	TGTGCCAGCAGTTTAGGAACCGGGGGTCAGCCCCAGCATTTT
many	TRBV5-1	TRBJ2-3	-	CASARGPSDTQYF	TGCGCCAGCGCGAGGGGACCATCAGATACGCAGTATTTT
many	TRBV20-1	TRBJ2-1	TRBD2	CSAASSGAYNEQFF	TGCAGTGCTGCATCTAGCGGGGCCTACAATGAGCAGTTCTTC
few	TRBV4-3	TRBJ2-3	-	CASSKREPDTDTQYF	TGCGCCAGCAGTAAAAGGGAGCCAGATACAGATACGCAGTATTTT
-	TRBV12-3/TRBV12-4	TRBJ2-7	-	CASSPRAYYEQYF	TGTGCCAGCAGTCCCCGGGCCTACTACGAGCAGTACTTC
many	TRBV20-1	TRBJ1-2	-	CSASLRVRYGYTF	TGCAGTGCTAGTTTGCGCGTCCGTTATGGCTACACCTTC
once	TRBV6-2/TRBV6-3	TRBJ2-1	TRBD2	CASSYSTAGEDNEQFF	TGTGCCAGCAGTTACTCGACGGCGGGAGAGGACAATGAGCAGTTCTTC
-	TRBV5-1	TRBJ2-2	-	CASSQQGPNTGELFF	TGCGCCAGCAGCCAACAGGGACCGAACACCGGGGAGCTGTTTTTT
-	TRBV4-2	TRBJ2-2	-	CASSNKLGELFF	TGTGCCAGCAGCAACAAGTTGGGGGAGCTGTTTTTT
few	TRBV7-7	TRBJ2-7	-	CASSLVSGTPYEQYF	TGTGCCAGCAGCTTAGTCTCGGGGACACCCTACGAGCAGTACTTC
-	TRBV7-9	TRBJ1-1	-	CASSIGVGAFF	TGTGCCAGCAGCATAGGGGTCGGGGCTTTCTTT
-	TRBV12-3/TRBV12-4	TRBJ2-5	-	CASSFYSGTNQETQYF	TGTGCCAGCAGTTTTTACTCCGGGACCAACCAAGAGACCCAGTACTTC
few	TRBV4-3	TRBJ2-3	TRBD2	CASSQDRLAGVRDTQYF	TGCGCCAGCAGCCAGGATAGACTAGCGGGAGTACGAGATACGCAGTATTTT
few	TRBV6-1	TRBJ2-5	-	CASNIRYRQGETQYF	TGTGCCAGCAACATCCGGTATCGGCAGGGAGAGACCCAGTACTTC
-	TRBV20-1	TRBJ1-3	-	CSARGTADSGNTIYF	TGCAGTGCTAGGGGGACGGCGGACTCTGGAAACACCATATATTTT
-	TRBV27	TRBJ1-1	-	CASSLADGPAEAFF	TGTGCCAGCAGTCTAGCCGACGGACCGGCTGAAGCTTTCTTT
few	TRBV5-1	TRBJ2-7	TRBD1	CASSSGQVTTYEQYF	TGCGCCAGCAGCTCCGGACAGGTTACAACCTACGAGCAGTACTTC
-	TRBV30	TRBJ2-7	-	CAWSVRGAEQYF	TGTGCCTGGAGTGTACGGGGGGCCGAGCAGTACTTC
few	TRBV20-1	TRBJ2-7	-	CSARDVVTGYLDEQYF	TGCAGTGCTAGAGACGTCGTAACAGGGTATCTGGACGAGCAGTACTTC
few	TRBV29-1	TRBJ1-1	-	CSGTRAVNTEAFF	TGCAGCGGTACCCGGGCGGTGAACACTGAAGCTTTCTTT
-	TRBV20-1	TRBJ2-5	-	CSARDGQTQYF	TGCAGTGCTAGAGATGGACAGACCCAGTACTTC
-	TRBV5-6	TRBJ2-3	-	CASSFGWGRADTQYF	TGTGCCAGCAGCTTTGGGTGGGGTCGAGCGGATACGCAGTATTTT
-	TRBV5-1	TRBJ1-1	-	CASSLAAGSEAFF	TGCGCCAGCAGCTTGGCAGCGGGGTCTGAAGCTTTCTTT
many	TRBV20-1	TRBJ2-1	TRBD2	CSAPYGGAYEQFF	TGCAGTGCCCCGTACGGGGGGGCCTATGAGCAGTTCTTC
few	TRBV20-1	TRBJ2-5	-	CSAHRVETQYF	TGCAGTGCCCACAGGGTCGAGACCCAGTACTTC
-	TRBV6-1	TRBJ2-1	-	CASSARDGSYNEQFF	TGTGCCAGCAGTGCCCGGGACGGCTCCTACAATGAGCAGTTCTTC
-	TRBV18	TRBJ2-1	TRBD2	CASSPPSGGVYNEQFF	TGTGCCAGCTCACCCCCTAGCGGGGGGGTTTACAATGAGCAGTTCTTC
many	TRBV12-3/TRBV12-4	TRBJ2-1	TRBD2	CASSLRAGDDEQFF	TGTGCCAGCAGTTTAAGAGCGGGAGACGATGAGCAGTTCTTC
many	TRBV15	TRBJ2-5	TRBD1	CATSSWTGVGETQYF	TGTGCCACCAGCAGTTGGACAGGGGTGGGGGAGACCCAGTACTTC
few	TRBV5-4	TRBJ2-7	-	CASSIRDTSSYEQYF	TGTGCCAGCAGCATCCGGGACACCAGCTCCTACGAGCAGTACTTC